This T cell receptor beta chain was sequenced in a study of Graves' ophthalmopathy and Graves' hyperthyroidism. The TCR beta CDR3 regions underwent amplification from RNA transcripts. Second-round multiplex PCR came after first-round RT-PCR with HTBI primers. Each CDR3 protein is one row after TCRdb ran MiXCR on the multiplex PCR reads. The sample holds 740,000 or so distinct CDR3 sequences, roughly 41% seen once. Overall study results and limits: For separating ophthalmopathy from stable hyperthyroidism, a 13-signature model gave about 90% sensitivity and approximately 76% specificity. The model achieved about 70% sensitivity and around 72% specificity for ophthalmopathy progression.

Out of about 10 ml of fresh peripheral blood, PBMCs were obtained. Germline V gene sequence: CDR1 LNHDA, CDR2 SQIVND (reference sequence). The CDR3 length is 14 residues. V lost 1 base and J 7 bases, leaving 13 bases between the germline ends. Details on this clonotype: Its antigen is still unknown.

The chain combines TRBV19 with TRBJ1-1; unclear D gene. Sequencing was done on a sample of peripheral blood. The receptor was derived from an adult man with Graves' ophthalmopathy. CDR3 DNA: TGTGCCAGTAGTATAGCGGCAGGCCAAAGTGAAGCTTTCTTT. Its translation is CASSIAAGQSEAFF.